One and the same sample provided the 10 T cell receptor beta chains below, sequenced in a study of blood T cells in healthy people across ages. It was with a sample-barcoded 5' primer and a J-beta primer mix that a second PCR of roughly 7 to 12 cycles was run. MiXCR, applied by TCRdb to the 5' RACE reads, yields one record per CDR3 protein. In the table there are hundreds of thousands of distinct CDR3 sequences, roughly 25% of which are singletons. These data also featured in a second study, about T cells of mothers and their children.

Sequencing was done on a sample of blood. Receptors were obtained from a boy under 18 in good health.

V gene TRBV9 combines with J gene TRBJ2-1; possible D gene TRBD1, 5 bases. CDR1 SGDLS and CDR2 YYNGEE come from the germline V gene. This CDR3 has 15 amino acids. V shed 0 bases and J shed 2 bases, with 9 bases lying between them. This CDR3 is CASSVGGRAYNEQFF. In nucleotides, the CDR3 is TGTGCCAGCAGCGTAGGAGGCAGGGCCTACAATGAGCAGTTCTTC. Together with reference TRBV9 and TRBJ2-1, the CDR3 gives the full variable domain: DSGVTQTPKHLITATGQRVTLRCSPRSGDLSVYWYQQSLDQGLQFLIQYYNGEERAKGNILERFSAQQFPDLHSELNLSSLELGDSALYFCASSVGGRAYNEQFFGPGTRLTVL.

A few counts support this clonotype. The chain has TRBV7-2 and TRBJ2-7; 9 bases are shared with TRBD2. TRBJ2-1 explains the end of the DNA better; the J call may be wrong. Germline CDR1 and CDR2: SGHTA and FQGNSA. The CDR3 is 15 amino acids. This chain's CDR3 is CASSRGGRAGNEQFF. CDR3 nucleotide sequence: TGTGCCAGCAGCCGTGGCGGGAGGGCCGGGAATGAGCAGTTCTTC.

This clonotype showed up just a few times. V and J are TRBV6-5 and TRBJ2-7; D gene unclear. V was trimmed by 0 bases and J by 8 bases, leaving 14 bases between them. The CDR3 totals 14 residues. From germline, CDR1 is MNHEY and CDR2 SVGAGI. The CDR3 coding sequence is TGTGCCAGCAGTTACTCCCAGAATGAACATAAGCAGTACTTC. Amino acid sequence: CASSYSQNEHKQYF.

V usage is TRBV12-3 or TRBV12-4 and J usage is TRBJ2-3, with TRBD2 matching 7 bases. The CDR3 spans 14 residues. V trimming: 4 bases; J trimming: 3 bases; junction bases outside the gene matches: 4. Here the CDR3 reads CASSSRTRTDTQYF. The CDR3 DNA is TGTGCCAGCAGTTCTCGGACTAGAACAGATACGCAGTATTTT.

This clonotype was seen a few times. CDR3 sequence: CSVRQGAEYGYTF. For the CDR3, the DNA is TGCAGCGTGAGACAGGGGGCGGAATATGGCTACACCTTC. The V gene is TRBV29-1, the J gene TRBJ1-2; 10 bases match TRBD1. CDR1 SQVTM and CDR2 ANQGSEA come from the germline V gene. V lost 6 bases to trimming and J lost 5 bases; unmatched junction nucleotides: 6. The CDR3 covers 13 residues.

This CDR3 is CASSEKYGNIQYF. The CDR3 coding sequence is TGTGCCAGCAGTGAAAAGTATGGGAACATTCAGTACTTC. The rearrangement uses TRBV6-1 and TRBJ2-4; D gene uncertain. Trimming removed 2 bases at V and 7 bases at J, with 9 bases between. From germline, CDR1 is MNHNS and CDR2 SASEGT. This CDR3 has 13 residues.

The chain links TRBV9 to TRBJ2-1, with D perhaps given as TRBD1 or TRBD2 (5 bases each). The length of the CDR3 is 16 residues. Trimming stripped 0 bases from V and 4 bases from J, with 14 bases between. The germline CDR1 and CDR2 sequences are SGDLS and YYNGEE. The CDR3 DNA sequence: TGTGCCAGCAGCGTAGGGGGGAGCGGACAATACAATGAGCAGTTCTTC. It codes for CASSVGGSGQYNEQFF.

The chain carries TRBV20-1 and TRBJ2-3; the match to TRBD2 covers 8 bases. The CDR3 has 17 amino acids. Germline V gives CDR1 DFQATT, CDR2 SNEGSKA (reference sequence). Trimming took 0 bases from V and 4 from J; bases not matched to a gene: 12. CDR3 DNA sequence: TGCAGTGCTAGAGATCTACATCACACTAGCGGATCAGATACGCAGTATTTT. As protein: CSARDLHHTSGSDTQYF.

The V call is TRBV20-1, the J call TRBJ2-4; weak D call: TRBD1 (5 bases). The CDR3 extends over 15 amino acids. Trimming took 3 bases from V and 1 from J, leaving 13 bases between them. Germline CDR1 DFQATT, CDR2 SNEGSKA (reference sequence). CDR3 amino acids: CSARSPRDAKNIQYF. The DNA for the CDR3 is TGCAGTGCTAGGAGCCCCAGGGATGCCAAAAACATTCAGTACTTC.

This clonotype was counted between two and nine times. The rearrangement links TRBV5-1 to TRBJ2-2, with 10 bases that match TRBD2. Germline lookup yields CDR1 SGHRS and CDR2 YFSETQ. The CDR3 sequence is 16 residues long. The V segment lost 4 bases and the J segment 1 base; nucleotides outside the gene matches: 4. The CDR3 region has the DNA TGCGCCAGCAGCCTACGGACTAGCGGGAACACCGGGGAGCTGTTTTTT. It translates to CASSLRTSGNTGELFF. Using reference TRBV5-1 and TRBJ2-2 for the parts outside the CDR3, the full variable domain is KAGVTQTPRYLIKTRGQQVTLSCSPISGHRSVSWYQQTPGQGLQFLFEYFSETQRNKGNFPGRFSGRQFSNSRSEMNVSTLELGDSALYLCASSLRTSGNTGELFFGEGSRLTVL.